This T cell receptor (beta chain) derives from a study of shared clonotypes between healthy human individuals. Findings and caveats of the study: Larger estimated richness was generally seen in naive subsets than in memory subsets. For naive CD4 cells, around 5.1% of clonotypes were shared across a few donors.

Assay used: immunoSEQ multiplex PCR; TCRdb lists only in-frame clones, some missing. Of 330,000 or so clones listed, more than 60% were seen once; the top ten hold 8% to 13%. Notes on this clone: Its target is unknown.

This CDR3 is 13 amino acids long. The V end was cut by 5 bases, the J end by 4 bases, with 12 bases between. In germline, CDR1 is SGHRS, CDR2 YFSETQ. This TCR was sampled from a man under 40 in good health. Input material: memory CD4+ T cells sorted from blood. Subset: CD45RA-negative fraction. The V and J genes are TRBV5-1 and TRBJ2-5; D may match TRBD1 or TRBD2 (5 bases each). CDR3 sequence: CASRPGTRETQYF. CDR3 bases: TGCGCCAGCAGGCCCGGGACGCGAGAGACCCAGTACTTC.